This entry concerns a single T cell receptor beta chain. What it binds is unknown. The data derive from a study of OX40 agonist ivuxolimab in advanced cancers. TCRdb's copy holds only in-frame clones and misses some; the assay was immunoSEQ multiplex PCR. Here the sample spans about 92,000 clones, under 85% being singletons. Study results and caveats: Nonresponders, in some cases, also had low normalized T-cell clonal expansion.

With 2 bases removed from V and 4 bases from J, the gap between germline ends came to 11 bases. There are 14 residues in the CDR3. Germline CDR1 LNHDA, CDR2 SQIVND (reference sequence). Specimen: CD4+ or CD8+ T cells sorted from blood, collected in a trial of the OX40 agonist ivuxolimab. The chain joins TRBV19 to TRBJ1-1; D is undetermined. The sequence came from an adult with an advanced solid tumor such as melanoma, head and neck, liver or kidney cancer. The CDR3 protein is CASSIRTGVTEAFF. The DNA of the CDR3 is TGTGCCAGTAGTATAAGGACGGGAGTCACTGAAGCTTTCTTT. Full variable domain (rest looked up from reference TRBV19 and TRBJ1-1): DGGITQSPKYLFRKEGQNVTLSCEQNLNHDAMYWYRQDPGQGLRLIYYSQIVNDFQKGDIAEGYSVSREKKESFPLTVTSAQKNPTAFYLCASSIRTGVTEAFFGQGTRLTVV.